The 22 T cell receptor beta chains given below trace back to one sample, sequenced in a study of T cells after yellow fever vaccination. TCRdb ran MiXCR on the 5' RACE reads and lists one entry per CDR3 protein. This table holds a few hundred thousand distinct CDR3 sequences, approximately 4.2% found once. Specimen: PBMCs, collected 5 days after the yellow fever booster vaccination. The source of these receptors is a man between 18 and 35 years old who received the YFV17D yellow fever vaccine.

This clonotype was counted between two and nine times. The J gene is TRBJ2-7, the V gene TRBV6-5; 8 nucleotides match TRBD2. The CDR3 contains 15 residues. V shed 6 bases, J shed 2 bases, and the junction held 9 bases outside the gene matches. Germline V CDR1 and CDR2: MNHEY, SVGAGI. The CDR3 is CASSLGGVGPYEQYV. CDR3 nucleotide sequence: TGTGCCAGCAGCCTCGGGGGGGTTGGGCCCTACGAGCAGTACGTC.

This clonotype was counted at least ten times. J is TRBJ2-5 and V is TRBV5-1, with 8 bases aligning to TRBD1. The germline CDR1 and CDR2 sequences are SGHRS and YFSETQ. The CDR3 length is 15 residues. The junction had 6 bases not matched to a gene; V was cut back by 3 bases and J by 2 bases. This chain's CDR3 is CASSWTGPLQETQYF. The CDR3 bases are TGCGCCAGCAGCTGGACAGGGCCATTACAAGAGACCCAGTACTTC.

This clonotype was observed a handful of times. V and J are TRBV20-1 and TRBJ1-5, with a possible D match to TRBD1 (6 bases). This CDR3 region has 17 residues. V lost 2 bases and J 1 base, leaving 18 bases between the germline ends. CDR1 is DFQATT, CDR2 SNEGSKA, per germline (reference sequence). Here the CDR3 DNA reads TGCAGTGCTAGACGGGCGACAGGTGGGGGGAGCAATCAGCCCCAGCATTTT. This encodes CSARRATGGGSNQPQHF.

This clonotype came up a few times. The J gene is TRBJ1-2, the V gene TRBV5-5; no clear D gene. Between the trimmed V and J ends, which lost 4 bases and 4 bases, there was a span of 11 bases. The CDR3 covers 13 residues. CDR1 and CDR2 from the germline V gene are SGHKS and YYEKEE (reference sequence). CDR3 loop: CASSHSLGYGYTF. As DNA, the CDR3 is TGTGCCAGCAGCCACAGTTTAGGCTATGGCTACACCTTC.

There are a few counts of this clonotype. This chain uses TRBV11-2 with TRBJ2-5; tentative D call: TRBD1 (6 bases). This CDR3 is built from 14 residues. V lost 2 bases and J 5 bases, leaving 12 bases between the germline ends. Germline-derived CDR1 and CDR2 are SGHAT and FQNNGV. The CDR3 loop reads CASSLRQVRETQYF. CDR3 nucleotide sequence: TGTGCCAGCAGCTTAAGACAGGTTCGGGAGACCCAGTACTTC. Supplemented by reference TRBV11-2 and TRBJ2-5, the full variable domain reads EAGVAQSPRYKIIEKRQSVAFWCNPISGHATLYWYQQILGQGPKLLIQFQNNGVVDDSQLPKDRFSAERLKGVDSTLKIQPAKLEDSAVYLCASSLRQVRETQYFGPGTRLLVL.

V gene TRBV5-1 combines with J gene TRBJ2-7; 9 bases are shared with TRBD1. Trimming took 2 bases from V and 5 from J; bases not matched to a gene: 14. This CDR3 is 17 amino acids long. Per germline, CDR1 SGHRS and CDR2 YFSETQ. The CDR3 spells CASSFLPTQGAGHEQYF. Here the CDR3 DNA reads TGCGCCAGCAGCTTTTTACCAACACAGGGGGCGGGTCACGAGCAGTACTTC.

This CDR3 is CASKGSYSNQPQHF. For the CDR3, the DNA is TGTGCCAGTAAGGGGTCCTATAGCAATCAGCCCCAGCATTTT. The chain has TRBV19 and TRBJ1-5; D is perhaps TRBD1 (5 bases). There are 14 residues in the CDR3. V dropped 7 bases and J dropped 0 bases, with 10 bases sitting between them. Germline assignment: CDR1 LNHDA and CDR2 SQIVND (reference sequence). Full variable domain (missing parts from reference TRBV19 and TRBJ1-5): DGGITQSPKYLFRKEGQNVTLSCEQNLNHDAMYWYRQDPGQGLRLIYYSQIVNDFQKGDIAEGYSVSREKKESFPLTVTSAQKNPTAFYLCASKGSYSNQPQHFGDGTRLSIL.

This clonotype was found a few times. The V and J genes are TRBV10-3 and TRBJ1-1, with 9 bases that match TRBD1. The CDR3 has 16 amino acids. The V and J ends lost 0 bases and 1 base, in that order; junction bases with no gene match: 3. Germline V gene data show CDR1 as ENHRY and CDR2 as SYGVKD. CDR3 bases: TGTGCCATCAGTGAGTCGGGGACAGGGTGGAACACTGAAGCTTTCTTT. Protein product: CAISESGTGWNTEAFF.

In its sample, this clonotype was seen many times. This rearrangement joins TRBV5-1 to TRBJ2-3; TRBD2 matches 8 bases. The CDR3 has 15 amino acids. Germline V gives CDR1 SGHRS, CDR2 YFSETQ. J gave up 4 bases and V 5 bases, and 9 bases lay outside the gene matches. CDR3 coding DNA: TGCGCCAGCAGGGAAGGACTAGCAGGAGCAGATACGCAGTATTTT. It translates to CASREGLAGADTQYF. Filled out from reference TRBV5-1 and TRBJ2-3, the complete variable domain reads KAGVTQTPRYLIKTRGQQVTLSCSPISGHRSVSWYQQTPGQGLQFLFEYFSETQRNKGNFPGRFSGRQFSNSRSEMNVSTLELGDSALYLCASREGLAGADTQYFGPGTRLTVL.

This chain links TRBV10-3 with TRBJ2-7; tentative D call: TRBD1 (5 bases). Trimming left V 0 bases short and J 2 bases short, with 11 bases between. CDR1 and CDR2 from the germline V gene are ENHRY and SYGVKD. This CDR3 comprises 15 residues. DNA for the CDR3: TGTGCCATCAGTGAGTCGATGACAGCAACCTACGAGCAGTACTTC. This codes for CAISESMTATYEQYF.

This clonotype has a handful of counts. The rearrangement joins TRBV7-2 to TRBJ2-2; D is undetermined. CDR3 length: 16 residues. Germline CDR1 reads SGHTA; CDR2 reads FQGNSA. The germline V and J ends were trimmed by 5 bases and 2 bases, with 15 bases remaining between them. The CDR3 nucleotides are TGTGCCAGCAGCACCCGACAAGCTTCAAACACCGGGGAGCTGTTTTTT. The encoded protein is CASSTRQASNTGELFF. Drawing the rest from reference TRBV7-2 and TRBJ2-2, the complete variable domain is GAGVSQSPSNKVTEKGKDVELRCDPISGHTALYWYRQSLGQGLEFLIYFQGNSAPDKSGLPSDRFSAERTGGSVSTLTIQRTQQEDSAVYLCASSTRQASNTGELFFGEGSRLTVL.

The chain recombines TRBV29-1 with TRBJ1-2; 7 bases agree with TRBD1. The CDR3 extends over 14 amino acids. Germline CDR1 reads SQVTM; CDR2 reads ANQGSEA. Trimming at V came to 6 bases and at J to 3 bases, leaving 10 bases not matched to a gene. The CDR3 DNA reads as TGCAGCGTGCCCGCCACAGGGGTAGACTATGGCTACACCTTC. Its protein is CSVPATGVDYGYTF. Variable domain in full (rest from reference TRBV29-1 and TRBJ1-2): SAVISQKPSRDICQRGTSLTIQCQVDSQVTMMFWYRQQPGQSLTLIATANQGSEATYESGFVIDKFPISRPNLTFSTLTVSNMSPEDSSIYLCSVPATGVDYGYTFGSGTRLTVV.

This chain uses TRBV28 with TRBJ2-5; D is unclear. Per germline, CDR1 MDHEN and CDR2 SYDVKM. V was cut by 6 bases and J by 3 bases, with 8 bases left in between. The length of the CDR3 is 12 residues. For the CDR3, the DNA is TGTGCCAGCAGGAGTAGTGAAGAGACCCAGTACTTC. This encodes CASRSSEETQYF. Complete variable domain (other parts from reference TRBV28 and TRBJ2-5): DVKVTQSSRYLVKRTGEKVFLECVQDMDHENMFWYRQDPGLGLRLIYFSYDVKMKEKGDIPEGYSVSREKKERFSLILESASTNQTSMYLCASRSSEETQYFGPGTRLLVL.

The rearrangement links TRBV20-1 to TRBJ2-3; a weak D match, TRBD2 (7 bases). Germline V gene data show CDR1 as DFQATT and CDR2 as SNEGSKA (reference sequence). CDR3 length: 17 residues. Trimming removed 5 bases at V and 6 bases at J, with 27 bases between. DNA for the CDR3: TGCAGTGCTTCGGCCAGGGGTTGGGACTATCCTCCGGATACGCAGTATTTT. Translated: CSASARGWDYPPDTQYF.

This clonotype was detected only a few times. V is TRBV30 and J is TRBJ1-1, with D maybe TRBD1 (5 bases). Germline V CDR1 and CDR2: GTSNPN, SVGIG (reference sequence). Trimming removed 0 bases from V and 4 bases from J, with 12 bases in between. The CDR3 is 14 residues long. The CDR3: CAWSVRGLGTEAFF. As DNA, the CDR3 is TGTGCCTGGAGTGTTCGGGGGTTAGGCACTGAAGCTTTCTTT.

The rearrangement uses TRBV4-2 and TRBJ2-1; D may be TRBD1 or TRBD2 (5 bases each). V was trimmed by 3 bases and J by 6 bases, leaving 15 bases between them. The CDR3 loop spans 15 amino acids. Germline CDR1 LGHNA, CDR2 YNFKEQ. The CDR3 region is CASSHPGDGINEQFF. DNA of the CDR3: TGTGCCAGCAGCCACCCTGGGGACGGAATCAATGAGCAGTTCTTC.

This clonotype has more than one count but fewer than ten. The chain uses TRBV5-6 and TRBJ2-2, with 7 bases identical to TRBD1. J gave up 0 bases and V 0 bases, and 2 bases lay outside the gene matches. There are 16 residues in the CDR3. CDR1 is SGHDT, CDR2 YYEEEE, per germline. The CDR3: CASSLAGTANTGELFF. CDR3 sequence (DNA): TGTGCCAGCAGCTTGGCCGGGACAGCGAACACCGGGGAGCTGTTTTTT.

This clonotype has a handful of counts. This chain uses TRBV11-2 with TRBJ2-5, with D possibly TRBD2 on 6 matching bases. Trimming stripped 4 bases from V and 5 bases from J, with 17 bases between. The germline gives CDR1 SGHAT, CDR2 FQNNGV. CDR3 size: 15 residues. The CDR3 DNA reads TGTGCCAGCAGCTCGGGGACTGATCCGCAGGAGACCCAGTACTTC. Residues: CASSSGTDPQETQYF.

Many counts were recorded for this clonotype. The chain recombines TRBV29-1 with TRBJ2-5; D might be TRBD1 (6 bases). V shed 0 bases and J shed 5 bases, with 19 bases lying between them. The CDR3 is made up of 16 amino acids. Germline lookup yields CDR1 SQVTM and CDR2 ANQGSEA. The CDR3 here is CSVEDQGTSGLETQYF. DNA for the CDR3: TGCAGCGTTGAAGATCAGGGGACCTCAGGTTTGGAGACCCAGTACTTC. Full variable domain (remainder filled in from reference TRBV29-1 and TRBJ2-5): SAVISQKPSRDICQRGTSLTIQCQVDSQVTMMFWYRQQPGQSLTLIATANQGSEATYESGFVIDKFPISRPNLTFSTLTVSNMSPEDSSIYLCSVEDQGTSGLETQYFGPGTRLLVL.

This sequence joins TRBV7-2 and TRBJ2-2, with 8 bases that match TRBD1. Germline values: CDR1 SGHTA, CDR2 FQGNSA. The trim removed 5 bases at V and 6 bases at J, leaving 11 bases unmatched. This CDR3 is built from 16 residues. CDR3 in DNA: TGTGCCAGCAGCCCAGGGACGACAGGGGCCCCCGGGGAGCTGTTTTTT. This gives the protein CASSPGTTGAPGELFF.

This clonotype was recorded a few times. The J gene is TRBJ1-5, the V gene TRBV4-1; D is unresolved. From germline, CDR1 is MGHRA and CDR2 YSYEKL. This CDR3 region has 15 residues. V lost 4 bases to trimming and J lost 0 bases, with 10 bases between them. CDR3 sequence: CASSLEGFSNQPQHF. The CDR3 region has the DNA TGCGCCAGCAGCCTTGAAGGTTTTAGCAATCAGCCCCAGCATTTT.

This clonotype occurred a few times. The chain recombines TRBV9 with TRBJ2-7; D is undetermined. V was pared by 0 bases and J by 5 bases, with 9 bases between. Per germline, CDR1 SGDLS and CDR2 YYNGEE. The CDR3 length is 13 residues. The CDR3 reads CASSVGRWNEQYF. CDR3 nucleotides: TGTGCCAGCAGCGTAGGTCGGTGGAACGAGCAGTACTTC.